Below, 10 T cell receptor beta chains from the same sample are listed, as sequenced in a study of blood T cell repertoires in COVID-19. Only in-frame clones appear in the TCRdb table, and some are missing; sequencing was by immunoSEQ multiplex PCR. The data show 90,000 to 120,000 clones, about four fifths seen once. Sequencing was done on a sample of peripheral blood. These receptors all come from a woman of 80 years or more with active or convalescent COVID-19.

This chain links TRBV29-1 with TRBJ2-5; D unresolved. Germline CDR1 reads SQVTM; CDR2 reads ANQGSEA. V was pared by 3 bases and J by 4 bases, with 9 bases between. The CDR3 contains 12 residues. The CDR3 region is CSVERQRETQYF. The CDR3 DNA sequence: TGCAGCGTTGAGAGACAAAGAGAGACCCAGTACTTC.

This chain uses TRBV2 with TRBJ2-5; 9 bases line up with TRBD2. The CDR3 extends over 14 amino acids. V gave up 6 bases and J gave up 9 bases; unmatched junction bases: 11. Germline loops: CDR1 SNHLY, CDR2 FYNNEI. DNA for the CDR3: TGTGCCAGCAGCCCGGGACTAGCCCCGGGCGCCCAGTACTTC. This codes for CASSPGLAPGAQYF. Filled out from reference TRBV2 and TRBJ2-5, the complete variable domain reads EPEVTQTPSHQVTQMGQEVILRCVPISNHLYFYWYRQILGQKVEFLVSFYNNEISEKSEIFDDQFSVERPDGSNFTLKIRSTKLEDSAMYFCASSPGLAPGAQYFGPGTRLLVL.

This chain joins TRBV7-2 and TRBJ1-5, with 7 bases aligning to TRBD1. Germline V CDR1 and CDR2: SGHTA, FQGNSA. The CDR3 is made up of 16 amino acids. V lost 5 bases and J lost 5; bases outside the gene matches: 12. The CDR3 here is CASSAWDSSPYQPQHF. The CDR3 DNA reads as TGTGCCAGCAGCGCTTGGGACAGTTCCCCGTATCAGCCCCAGCATTTT.

The V call is TRBV5-6, the J call TRBJ1-1; 7 bases fit TRBD1. V was pared by 5 bases and J by 11 bases, with 12 bases of the junction left unmatched. The CDR3 covers 13 residues. The V gene's germline CDR1 is SGHDT and CDR2 YYEEEE. In DNA form, the CDR3 reads TGTGCCAGCAGTTACGACAGGGATTTGGTGGCTTTCTTT. This sequence encodes CASSYDRDLVAFF.

V and J are TRBV7-6 and TRBJ2-3; no definite D call. In germline, CDR1 is SGHVS, CDR2 FNYEAQ. Trimming removed 4 bases at V and 2 bases at J, with 4 bases between. CDR3 length equals 12 residues. CDR3 DNA sequence: TGTGCCAGCAGCTCATTCACAGATACGCAGTATTTT. Its protein is CASSSFTDTQYF.

The chain links TRBV12-3 or TRBV12-4 to TRBJ1-4; the D is unclear. CDR3 length: 13 amino acids. V lost 7 bases and J lost 8, with 14 bases in between. This CDR3 reads CASNPGGSEKLFF. CDR3 sequence (DNA): TGTGCCAGCAATCCCGGCGGCAGCGAAAAACTGTTTTTT.

The rearrangement joins TRBV28 to TRBJ2-5; no firm D call. V was shortened by 6 bases and J by 0 bases, with 5 bases between the two germline ends. In germline, CDR1 is MDHEN, CDR2 SYDVKM. The CDR3 has 12 residues. The CDR3 loop is CASSTYQETQYF. For the CDR3, the DNA is TGTGCCAGCAGCACTTACCAAGAGACCCAGTACTTC.

The chain couples TRBV7-9 to TRBJ1-1; 9 nucleotides agree with TRBD1. The CDR3 is made up of 15 amino acids. Losses at the gene ends were 2 bases for V and 3 bases for J; bases not matched to a gene: 4. Germline loops: CDR1 SEHNR, CDR2 FQNEAQ (reference sequence). The CDR3 sequence is CASSLRDRVYTEAFF. In nucleotides, the CDR3 is TGTGCCAGCAGCTTAAGGGACAGGGTGTACACTGAAGCTTTCTTT.

This chain connects TRBV7-3 to TRBJ2-3; TRBD2 matches 10 bases. Germline CDR1 reads SGHTA; CDR2 reads FQGTGA. The ends lost 5 bases at V and 2 bases at J; junction bases unmatched: 13. CDR3 size: 18 residues. CDR3 in DNA: TGTGCCAGCAGCCGCATAGCGGGGGGCAATCTTTTCACAGATACGCAGTATTTT. Its translation is CASSRIAGGNLFTDTQYF.

V is TRBV24-1 and J is TRBJ1-5, with D possibly being TRBD1 (5 bases). V was clipped by 5 bases and J by 3 bases, with 10 bases between them. The CDR3 contains 14 residues. CDR1 and CDR2 (germline): KGHDR, SFDVKD. The CDR3 bases are TGTGCCACCAGTGCGGACAAGGCCAATCAGCCCCAGCATTTT. It translates to CATSADKANQPQHF.